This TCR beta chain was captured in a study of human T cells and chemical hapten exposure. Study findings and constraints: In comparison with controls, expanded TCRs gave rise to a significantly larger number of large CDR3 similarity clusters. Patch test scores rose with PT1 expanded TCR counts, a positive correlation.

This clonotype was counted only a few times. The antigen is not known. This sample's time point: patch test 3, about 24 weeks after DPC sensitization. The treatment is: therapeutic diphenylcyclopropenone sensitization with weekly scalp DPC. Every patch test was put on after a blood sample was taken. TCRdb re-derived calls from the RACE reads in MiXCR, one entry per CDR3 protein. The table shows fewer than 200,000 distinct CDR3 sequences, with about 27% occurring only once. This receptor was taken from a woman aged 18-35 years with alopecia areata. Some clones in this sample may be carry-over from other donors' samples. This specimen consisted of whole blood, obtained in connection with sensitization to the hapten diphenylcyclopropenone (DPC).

The CDR3 nucleotides read TGTGCCACCAGTGACCCGACTGGTACCTCCTACAATGAGCAGTTCTTC. This translates into CATSDPTGTSYNEQFF. The V gene is TRBV24-1, the J gene TRBJ2-1, with D hard to call. In germline, CDR1 is KGHDR, CDR2 SFDVKD. This CDR3 comprises 16 residues. Trimming took 4 bases from V and 0 from J, leaving 12 bases between them.